This T cell receptor beta chain originates from a study of blood T cells in healthy people across ages. This clonotype was observed a handful of times. Germline CDR1 reads MGHRA; CDR2 reads YSYEKL. This CDR3 is built from 15 residues. V lost 2 bases to trimming and J lost 3 bases; unmatched junction nucleotides: 6. A second 7 to 11 cycle PCR used barcoded and J-beta primers. TCRdb called the 5' RACE reads again in MiXCR, with one record for every CDR3 protein. This table holds roughly 500,000 distinct CDR3 sequences, 27% found once. The sample consisted of blood. This receptor was identified in a woman between 65 and 79 years old in good health. This sequence joins TRBV4-1 and TRBJ1-2; 7 positions agree with TRBD1. CDR3 region: CASSQSGQTHYGYTF. CDR3 in DNA: TGCGCCAGCAGCCAATCGGGACAGACTCACTATGGCTACACCTTC.